This T cell receptor beta chain stems from a study of blood T cell repertoires in COVID-19. TCRdb keeps only in-frame clones here, not all; method: immunoSEQ multiplex PCR. The table shows about 78,000 clones, with 86% occurring only once. With 4 bases clipped from V and 2 bases from J, the junction kept 6 bases outside the gene matches. The V gene's germline CDR1 is KGHDR and CDR2 SFDVKD. The CDR3 has 15 amino acids. The receptor was isolated from a man in his fifties with active or convalescent COVID-19. Sequencing was performed on peripheral blood. The rearrangement joins TRBV24-1 to TRBJ2-5, with TRBD1 matching over 7 bases. The CDR3 sequence: CATSDRLGQQETQYF. The CDR3 nucleotides are TGTGCCACCAGTGACCGCCTGGGACAGCAAGAGACCCAGTACTTC.